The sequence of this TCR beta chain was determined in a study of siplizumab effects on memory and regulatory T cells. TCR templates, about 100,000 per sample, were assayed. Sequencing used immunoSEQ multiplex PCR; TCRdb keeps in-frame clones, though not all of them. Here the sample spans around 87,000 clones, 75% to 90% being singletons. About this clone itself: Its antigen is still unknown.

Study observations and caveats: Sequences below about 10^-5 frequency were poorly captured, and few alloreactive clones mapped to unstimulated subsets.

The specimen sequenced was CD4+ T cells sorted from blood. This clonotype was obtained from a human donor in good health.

The CDR3 loop reads CASSWTGRETQYF. In DNA form, the CDR3 reads TGTGCCAGCAGCTGGACAGGGAGAGAGACCCAGTACTTC. V is TRBV7-3 and J is TRBJ2-5, with 8 nucleotides matching TRBD1. The CDR3 covers 13 residues. CDR1 and CDR2 from the germline V gene are SGHTA and FQGTGA. V lost 4 bases, J lost 4 bases, and 2 bases stayed unmatched.